Listed below are T cell receptor beta chains from one sample, sequenced in a study of regulatory T cells in long-lasting Graves disease. One entry per CDR3 protein results from TCRdb running MiXCR on the multiplex PCR reads. The sample yields hundreds of thousands of distinct CDR3 sequences, around 17% seen once. The sample also formed part of further work on T cells in Graves' hyperthyroidism and ophthalmopathy.

Sequenced here: peripheral blood mononuclear cells (PBMCs), sampled at new diagnosis, from a patient treated with antithyroid drugs. Receptors originate from a woman aged 30 to 39 with Graves disease. CDR3s include the opening cysteine and the closing phenylalanine or tryptophan. A D gene is named only where the DNA matches it firmly. Part of the rows lack a size; the others show once, few, many or a class for expanded clones.

D: -; J: TRBJ2-1; V: TRBV7-2; size: -; CDR3: CASSWQGSPNNEQFF; DNA: TGTGCCAGCAGCTGGCAGGGTTCGCCCAACAATGAGCAGTTCTTC
D: TRBD2; J: TRBJ2-3; V: TRBV27; size: many; CDR3: CASSFTSGTADTQYF; DNA: TGTGCCAGCAGTTTTACTAGCGGGACAGCAGATACGCAGTATTTT
D: TRBD1; J: TRBJ1-6; V: TRBV4-2; size: -; CDR3: CASSQVPDRGVSPLHF; DNA: TGTGCCAGCAGCCAAGTTCCCGACAGGGGTGTTTCACCCCTCCACTTT
D: -; J: TRBJ1-5; V: TRBV6-1; size: many; CDR3: CASFQGRNQPQHF; DNA: TGTGCCAGCTTTCAGGGTAGGAATCAGCCCCAGCATTTT
D: TRBD1; J: TRBJ2-7; V: TRBV3-1; size: many; CDR3: CASSPRQGSYEQYF; DNA: TGCGCCAGCAGCCCTAGACAGGGCTCCTACGAGCAGTACTTC
D: -; J: TRBJ1-2; V: TRBV11-2; size: many; CDR3: CASALRHVYGYTF; DNA: TGTGCCAGCGCCTTGCGGCACGTTTATGGCTACACCTTC
D: -; J: TRBJ2-6; V: TRBV2; size: many; CDR3: CASKSGANVLTF; DNA: TGTGCCAGCAAGTCTGGGGCCAACGTCCTGACTTTC
D: -; J: TRBJ1-1; V: TRBV30; size: many; CDR3: CAWSKGVLRQTEAFF; DNA: TGTGCCTGGAGTAAGGGAGTACTTCGTCAGACTGAAGCTTTCTTT
D: -; J: TRBJ2-2; V: TRBV18; size: -; CDR3: CASTTRGVITGELFF; DNA: TGTGCCAGCACGACGCGGGGAGTAATCACCGGGGAGCTGTTTTTT
D: TRBD2; J: TRBJ2-1; V: TRBV5-1; size: many; CDR3: CASSPSGGGIDEQFF; DNA: TGCGCCAGCAGCCCCTCGGGGGGAGGTATAGATGAGCAGTTCTTC
D: -; J: TRBJ1-2; V: TRBV5-1; size: -; CDR3: CASSQEVTAIDGYTF; DNA: TGCGCCAGCAGCCAAGAAGTCACGGCGATCGATGGCTACACCTTC
D: -; J: TRBJ2-5; V: TRBV12-3/TRBV12-4; size: once; CDR3: CASSQTELTQYF; DNA: TGTGCCAGCAGTCAAACCGAACTGACCCAGTACTTC
D: TRBD2; J: TRBJ2-3; V: TRBV3-1; size: -; CDR3: CASSMSWGGSTDTQYF; DNA: TGTGCCAGCAGCATGTCTTGGGGAGGGAGCACAGATACGCAGTATTTT
D: TRBD2; J: TRBJ2-1; V: TRBV3-1; size: many; CDR3: CASSLTLLAGEGNEQFF; DNA: TGTGCCAGCAGCCTAACGCTACTAGCGGGAGAGGGCAATGAGCAGTTCTTC
D: -; J: TRBJ2-7; V: TRBV6-1; size: few; CDR3: CASEGMREQYF; DNA: TGTGCCAGCGAGGGGATGAGGGAGCAGTACTTC
D: -; J: TRBJ2-1; V: TRBV7-9; size: many; CDR3: CASSSQTPGPKDEQFF; DNA: TGTGCCAGCAGCTCACAGACCCCGGGCCCCAAGGATGAGCAGTTCTTC
D: TRBD1; J: TRBJ2-1; V: TRBV6-1; size: few; CDR3: CASSRTGGSNEQFF; DNA: TGTGCCAGCAGTCGGACAGGGGGTTCAAATGAGCAGTTCTTC
D: -; J: TRBJ1-6; V: TRBV6-5; size: many; CDR3: CASSWGKNNSPLHF; DNA: TGTGCCAGCAGTTGGGGCAAAAATAATTCACCCCTCCACTTT
D: -; J: TRBJ2-3; V: TRBV20-1; size: few; CDR3: CSARRTIADTQYF; DNA: TGCAGTGCTAGAAGAACCATAGCAGATACGCAGTATTTT
D: TRBD1; J: TRBJ2-3; V: TRBV7-9; size: -; CDR3: CASSAGQADTQYF; DNA: TGTGCCAGCAGCGCAGGACAGGCAGATACGCAGTATTTT
D: TRBD2; J: TRBJ2-7; V: TRBV2; size: many; CDR3: CASSTGTGSGTYEQYF; DNA: TGTGCCAGCAGTACCGGGACTGGGAGCGGGACCTACGAGCAGTACTTC
D: -; J: TRBJ2-3; V: TRBV27; size: many; CDR3: CASRGSGTQAQYF; DNA: TGTGCCAGCAGGGGTAGCGGCACCCAGGCGCAGTATTTT
D: TRBD2; J: TRBJ2-3; V: TRBV24-1; size: -; CDR3: CATSDSTSGSGDTQYF; DNA: TGTGCCACCAGTGACTCGACTAGCGGGAGTGGAGATACGCAGTATTTT
D: -; J: TRBJ1-1; V: TRBV5-1; size: -; CDR3: CASTRQDSRTEASF; DNA: TGCGCCAGCACCCGACAGGATTCTCGCACTGAAGCTTCCTTT
D: TRBD2; J: TRBJ2-7; V: TRBV3-1; size: many; CDR3: CASSRSGSGNEQYF; DNA: TGTGCCAGCAGCCGCAGCGGGAGCGGGAACGAGCAGTACTTC
D: -; J: TRBJ1-5; V: TRBV6-1; size: many; CDR3: CASREVGVGQPQHF; DNA: TGTGCCAGCAGAGAGGTCGGGGTGGGACAGCCCCAGCATTTT